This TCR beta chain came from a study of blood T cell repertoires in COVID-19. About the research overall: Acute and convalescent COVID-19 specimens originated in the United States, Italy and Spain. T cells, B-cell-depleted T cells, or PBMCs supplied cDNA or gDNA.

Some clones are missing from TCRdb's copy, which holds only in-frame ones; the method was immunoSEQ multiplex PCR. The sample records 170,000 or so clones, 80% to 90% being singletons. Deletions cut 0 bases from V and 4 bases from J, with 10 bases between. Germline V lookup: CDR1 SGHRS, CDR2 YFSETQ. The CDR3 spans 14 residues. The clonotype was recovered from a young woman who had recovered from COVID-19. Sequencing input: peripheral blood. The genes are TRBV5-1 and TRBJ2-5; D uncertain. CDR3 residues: CASSLEPRLETQYF. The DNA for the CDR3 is TGCGCCAGCAGCTTGGAACCGCGACTAGAGACCCAGTACTTC.